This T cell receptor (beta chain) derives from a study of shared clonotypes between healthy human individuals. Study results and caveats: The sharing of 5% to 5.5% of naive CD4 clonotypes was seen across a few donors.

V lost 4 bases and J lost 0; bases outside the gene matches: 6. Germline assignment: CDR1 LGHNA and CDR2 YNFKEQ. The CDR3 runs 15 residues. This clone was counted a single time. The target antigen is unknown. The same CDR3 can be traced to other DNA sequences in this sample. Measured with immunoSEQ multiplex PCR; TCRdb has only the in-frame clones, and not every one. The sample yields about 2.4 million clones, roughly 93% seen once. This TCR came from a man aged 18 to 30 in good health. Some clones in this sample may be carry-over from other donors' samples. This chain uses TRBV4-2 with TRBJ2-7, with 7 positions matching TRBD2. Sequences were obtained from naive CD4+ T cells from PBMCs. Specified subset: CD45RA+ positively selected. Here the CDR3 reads CASSPESGDSYEQYF. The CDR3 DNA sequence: TGTGCCAGCAGCCCGGAGAGCGGGGACTCCTACGAGCAGTACTTC.